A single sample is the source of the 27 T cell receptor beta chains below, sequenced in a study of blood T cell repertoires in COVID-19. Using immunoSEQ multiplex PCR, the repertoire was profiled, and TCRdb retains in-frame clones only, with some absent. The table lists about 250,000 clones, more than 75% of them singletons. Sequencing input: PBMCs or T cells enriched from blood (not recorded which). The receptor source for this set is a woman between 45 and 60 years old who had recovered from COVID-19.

The CDR3 loop reads CASSLIGGQLYYEQYF. The CDR3 coding sequence is TGTGCCAGCAGCTTGATAGGGGGCCAATTATACTACGAGCAGTACTTC. V gene TRBV11-2 combines with J gene TRBJ2-7; 7 nucleotides align to TRBD1. This CDR3 contains 16 residues. Germline trimming cut 3 bases from V and 3 bases from J; bases unmatched to any gene: 11. Germline V lookup: CDR1 SGHAT, CDR2 FQNNGV.

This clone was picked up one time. The CDR3 nucleotides read TGTGCCAGCAGCCAAGGTAACCTAGCGGGAGGGAATGAGCAGTTCTTC. It is translated as CASSQGNLAGGNEQFF. The chain uses TRBV3-1 (or the pseudogene TRBV3-2) and TRBJ2-1; 12 bases fit TRBD2. V shed 1 base and J 7 bases; nucleotides not matched to a gene: 5. Germline CDR1 reads LGHDT; CDR2 reads YNNKEL (reference sequence). The CDR3 loop spans 16 amino acids.

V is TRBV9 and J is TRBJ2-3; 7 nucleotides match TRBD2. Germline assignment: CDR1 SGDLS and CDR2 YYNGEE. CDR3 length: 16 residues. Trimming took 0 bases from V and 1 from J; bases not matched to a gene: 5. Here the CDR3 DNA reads TGTGCCAGCAGCGTAGCTTACGCGGGAGGCACAGATACGCAGTATTTT. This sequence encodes CASSVAYAGGTDTQYF.

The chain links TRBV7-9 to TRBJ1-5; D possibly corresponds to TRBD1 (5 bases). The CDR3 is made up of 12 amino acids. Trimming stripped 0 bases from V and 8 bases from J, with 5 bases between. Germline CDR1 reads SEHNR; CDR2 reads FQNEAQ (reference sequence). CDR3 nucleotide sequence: TGTGCCAGCAGCTTAGCAGGGGAGCCCCAGCATTTT. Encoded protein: CASSLAGEPQHF.

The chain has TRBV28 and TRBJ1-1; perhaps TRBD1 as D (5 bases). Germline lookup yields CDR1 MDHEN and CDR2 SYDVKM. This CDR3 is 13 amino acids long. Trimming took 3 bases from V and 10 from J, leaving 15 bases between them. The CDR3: CASSFPGGGLAFF. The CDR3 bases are TGTGCCAGCAGTTTCCCGGGGGGTGGCTTAGCTTTCTTT.

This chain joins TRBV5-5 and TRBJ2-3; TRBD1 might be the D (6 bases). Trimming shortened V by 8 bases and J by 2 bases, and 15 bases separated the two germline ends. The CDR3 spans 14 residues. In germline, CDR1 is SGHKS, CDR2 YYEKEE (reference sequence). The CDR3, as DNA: TGTGCCAGTAACAGGGTCCCCGACACAGATACGCAGTATTTT. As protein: CASNRVPDTDTQYF.

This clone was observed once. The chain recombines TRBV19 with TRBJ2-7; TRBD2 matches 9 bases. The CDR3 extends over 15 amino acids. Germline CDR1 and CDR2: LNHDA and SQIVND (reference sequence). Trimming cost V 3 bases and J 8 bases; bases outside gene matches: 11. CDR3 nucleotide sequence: TGTGCCAGTAGTATTCTGGGACTAGCAGATGACAAGCAGTACTTC. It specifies CASSILGLADDKQYF.

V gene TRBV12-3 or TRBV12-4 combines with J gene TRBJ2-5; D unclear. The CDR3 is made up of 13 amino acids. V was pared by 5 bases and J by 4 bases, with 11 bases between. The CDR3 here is CASSTQSGETQYF. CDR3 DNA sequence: TGTGCCAGCAGTACCCAGTCAGGAGAGACCCAGTACTTC.

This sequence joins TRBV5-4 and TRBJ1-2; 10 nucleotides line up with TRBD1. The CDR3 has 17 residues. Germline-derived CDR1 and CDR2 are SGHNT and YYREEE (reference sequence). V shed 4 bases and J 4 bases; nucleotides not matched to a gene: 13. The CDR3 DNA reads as TGTGCCAGCAGCCGGGATAGTAGACAGGGGGCGGGCTATGGCTACACCTTC. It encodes CASSRDSRQGAGYGYTF.

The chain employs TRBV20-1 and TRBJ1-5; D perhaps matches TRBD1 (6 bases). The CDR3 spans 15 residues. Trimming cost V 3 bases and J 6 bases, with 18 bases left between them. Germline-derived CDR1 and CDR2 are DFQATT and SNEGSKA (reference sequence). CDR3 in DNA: TGCAGTGCTAGTGCCCAGGGGTTAATCGGTCAGCCCCAGCATTTT. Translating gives CSASAQGLIGQPQHF.

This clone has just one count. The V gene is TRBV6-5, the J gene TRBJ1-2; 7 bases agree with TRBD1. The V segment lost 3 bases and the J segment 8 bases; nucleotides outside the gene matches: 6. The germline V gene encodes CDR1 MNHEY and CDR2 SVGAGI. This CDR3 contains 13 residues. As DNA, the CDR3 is TGTGCCAGCAGTTATGAGGGGGCTAACGGCTACACCTTC. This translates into CASSYEGANGYTF.

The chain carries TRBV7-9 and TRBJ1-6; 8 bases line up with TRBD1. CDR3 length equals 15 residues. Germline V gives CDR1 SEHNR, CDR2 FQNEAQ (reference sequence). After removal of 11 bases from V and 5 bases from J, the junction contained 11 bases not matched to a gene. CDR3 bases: TGTGCCGCCACCCAGGGGGCGAACAATAATTCACCCCTCCACTTT. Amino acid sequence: CAATQGANNNSPLHF.

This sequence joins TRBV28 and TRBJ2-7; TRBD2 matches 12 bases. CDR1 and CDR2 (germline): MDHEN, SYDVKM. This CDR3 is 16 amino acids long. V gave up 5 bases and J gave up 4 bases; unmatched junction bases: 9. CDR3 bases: TGTGCCAGCAGTCTCGGACTAGCGGGAAAAACGTACGAGCAGTACTTC. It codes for CASSLGLAGKTYEQYF.

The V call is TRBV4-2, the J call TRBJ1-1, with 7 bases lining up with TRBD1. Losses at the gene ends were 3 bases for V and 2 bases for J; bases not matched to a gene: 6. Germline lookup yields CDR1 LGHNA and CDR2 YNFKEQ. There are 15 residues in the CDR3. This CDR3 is CASSQAGQINTEAFF. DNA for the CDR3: TGTGCCAGCAGCCAGGCGGGACAGATTAACACTGAAGCTTTCTTT.

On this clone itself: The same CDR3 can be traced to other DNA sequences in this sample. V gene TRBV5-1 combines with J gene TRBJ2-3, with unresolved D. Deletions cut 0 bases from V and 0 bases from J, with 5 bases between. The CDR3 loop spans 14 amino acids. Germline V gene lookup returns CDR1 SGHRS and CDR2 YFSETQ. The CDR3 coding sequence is TGCGCCAGCAGCTTGGCGTCCAGCACAGATACGCAGTATTTT. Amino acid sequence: CASSLASSTDTQYF.

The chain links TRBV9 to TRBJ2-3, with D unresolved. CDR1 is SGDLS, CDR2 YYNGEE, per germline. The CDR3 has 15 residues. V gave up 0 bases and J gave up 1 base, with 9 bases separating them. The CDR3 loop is CASSVELSGTDTQYF. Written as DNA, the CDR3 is TGTGCCAGCAGCGTAGAACTTTCGGGCACAGATACGCAGTATTTT.

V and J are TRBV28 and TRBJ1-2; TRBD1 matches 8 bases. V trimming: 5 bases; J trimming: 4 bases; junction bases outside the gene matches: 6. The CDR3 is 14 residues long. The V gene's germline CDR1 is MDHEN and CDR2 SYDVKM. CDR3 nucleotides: TGTGCCAGCAGTCCCCGCGGGACAGGCTATGGCTACACCTTC. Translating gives CASSPRGTGYGYTF.

The CDR3 nucleotides are TGTGCCATCAGTGTTGAATACAGCGAGCAGTACTTC. Amino acids: CAISVEYSEQYF. The chain links TRBV10-3 to TRBJ2-7; D unresolved. V was cut by 4 bases and J by 6 bases, with 10 bases left in between. Germline CDR1 ENHRY, CDR2 SYGVKD. The CDR3 sequence is 12 residues long.

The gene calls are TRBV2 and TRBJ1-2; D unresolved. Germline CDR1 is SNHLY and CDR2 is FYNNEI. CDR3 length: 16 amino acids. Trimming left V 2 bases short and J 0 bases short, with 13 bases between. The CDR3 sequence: CASSEFLQSANYGYTF. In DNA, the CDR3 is TGTGCCAGCAGTGAATTTTTACAGTCAGCTAACTATGGCTACACCTTC.

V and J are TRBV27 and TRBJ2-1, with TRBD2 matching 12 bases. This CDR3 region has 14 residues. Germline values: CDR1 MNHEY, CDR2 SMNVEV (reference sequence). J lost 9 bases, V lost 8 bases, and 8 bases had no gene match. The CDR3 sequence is CASGLAGSYGEQFF. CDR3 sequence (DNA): TGTGCCAGCGGACTAGCGGGATCGTATGGTGAGCAGTTCTTC.

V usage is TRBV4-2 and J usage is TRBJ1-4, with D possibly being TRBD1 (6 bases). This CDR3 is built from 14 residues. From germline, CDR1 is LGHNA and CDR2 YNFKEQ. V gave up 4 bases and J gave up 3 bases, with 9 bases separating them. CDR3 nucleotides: TGTGCCAGCAGCCGGGGGCGGGCTAATGAAAAACTGTTTTTT. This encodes CASSRGRANEKLFF.

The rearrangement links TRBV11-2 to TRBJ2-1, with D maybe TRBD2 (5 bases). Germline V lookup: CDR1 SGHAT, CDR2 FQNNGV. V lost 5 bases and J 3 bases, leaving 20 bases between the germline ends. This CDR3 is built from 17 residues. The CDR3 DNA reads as TGTGCCAGCAGCCCTTATGAGGGTAGGGCCTACTACAATGAGCAGTTCTTC. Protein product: CASSPYEGRAYYNEQFF.

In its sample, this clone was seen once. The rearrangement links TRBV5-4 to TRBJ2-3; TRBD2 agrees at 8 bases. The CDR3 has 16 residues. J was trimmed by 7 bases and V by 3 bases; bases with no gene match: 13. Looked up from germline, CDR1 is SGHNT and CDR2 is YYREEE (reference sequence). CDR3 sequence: CASSSPTSGIFHTQYF. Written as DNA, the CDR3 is TGTGCCAGCAGCTCCCCAACTAGCGGTATATTCCATACGCAGTATTTT.

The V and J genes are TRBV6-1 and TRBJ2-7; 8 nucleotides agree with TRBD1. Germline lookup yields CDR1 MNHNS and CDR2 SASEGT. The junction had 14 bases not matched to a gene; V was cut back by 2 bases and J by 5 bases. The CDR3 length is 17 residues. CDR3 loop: CASSENIGRQGKDEQYF. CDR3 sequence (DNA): TGTGCCAGCAGTGAAAACATAGGGAGACAGGGGAAGGACGAGCAGTACTTC.

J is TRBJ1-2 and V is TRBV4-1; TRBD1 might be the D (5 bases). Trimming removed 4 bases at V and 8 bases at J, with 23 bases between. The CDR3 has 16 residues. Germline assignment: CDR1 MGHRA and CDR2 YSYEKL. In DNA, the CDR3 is TGCGCCAGCAGCCTCACATCCCGTGGGGGGGGAGGCGGCTACACCTTC. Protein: CASSLTSRGGGGGYTF.

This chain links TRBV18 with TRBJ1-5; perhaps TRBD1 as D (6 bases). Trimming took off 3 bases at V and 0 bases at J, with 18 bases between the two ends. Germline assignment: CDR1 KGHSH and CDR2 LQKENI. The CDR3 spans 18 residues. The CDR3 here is CASSPTGPDWYSNQPQHF. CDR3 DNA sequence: TGTGCCAGCTCACCTACAGGGCCGGACTGGTATAGCAATCAGCCCCAGCATTTT.

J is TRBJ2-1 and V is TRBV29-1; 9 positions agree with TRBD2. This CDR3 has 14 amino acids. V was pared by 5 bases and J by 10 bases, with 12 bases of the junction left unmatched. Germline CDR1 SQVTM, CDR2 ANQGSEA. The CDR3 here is CSVKGLAGVREQFF. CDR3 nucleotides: TGCAGCGTTAAGGGGTTAGCGGGAGTAAGGGAGCAGTTCTTC.